The T cell receptor (beta chain) described here comes from a study of post-analysis software for immune sequencing data. Study-level points and caveats: Five or six TRBV segments were significantly more frequent in patients than in controls. TRBV5-6, TRBV5-1 and TRBV20-1 were among these segments.

TCR beta libraries were prepared from cDNA with unique molecular identifiers. TCRdb analysed the PCR reads with MiXCR anew, one entry per CDR3 protein. The repertoire has some 370,000 distinct CDR3 sequences, less than 40% of them found once; the top ten carry 10% to 15%. Concerning this clonotype: Its target is not known.

This CDR3 has 11 amino acids. Germline CDR1 DFQATT, CDR2 SNEGSKA (reference sequence). V was pared by 1 base and J by 10 bases, with 7 bases between. The sample comprised blood. This rearrangement joins TRBV20-1 to TRBJ1-4; no clear D gene. The source is a girl between 10 and 17 years old with multiple sclerosis. CDR3 coding DNA: TGCAGTGCTAGAGTGGAGCGAAAACTGTTTTTT. It yields the protein CSARVERKLFF.